One sample yielded the 12 T cell receptor beta chains listed below, sequenced in a study of T cell repertoires in ileal Crohn's disease. Measured with immunoSEQ multiplex PCR; TCRdb has only the in-frame clones, and not every one. The sample holds around 14,000 clones, around four fifths seen once. Sample: ileal tissue. The source is an adult with Crohn's disease.

This rearrangement joins TRBV7-2 to TRBJ1-1, with 7 bases identical to TRBD1. Germline V gene sequence: CDR1 SGHTA, CDR2 FQGNSA. With 3 bases clipped from V and 6 bases from J, the junction kept 1 base outside the gene matches. The CDR3 sequence is 12 residues long. CDR3: CASSLQGAEAFF. As DNA, the CDR3 is TGTGCCAGCAGCTTGCAGGGGGCTGAAGCTTTCTTT.

The genes are TRBV27 and TRBJ2-7; 7 bases line up with TRBD1. CDR3 length: 14 amino acids. Germline V gives CDR1 MNHEY, CDR2 SMNVEV (reference sequence). The junction had 8 bases not matched to a gene; V was cut back by 5 bases and J by 4 bases. The CDR3 here is CASSPQADRYEQYF. CDR3 bases: TGTGCCAGCAGTCCCCAAGCGGACAGGTACGAGCAGTACTTC.

The V call is TRBV5-4, the J call TRBJ1-3; D may be TRBD1 (5 bases). This CDR3 is built from 15 residues. Between the trimmed V and J ends, which lost 1 base and 4 bases, there was a span of 12 bases. Germline V gene sequence: CDR1 SGHNT, CDR2 YYREEE (reference sequence). In DNA, the CDR3 is TGTGCCAGCAGCTTGTCGGGGGTTTCGGGAAACACCATATATTTT. The encoded protein is CASSLSGVSGNTIYF.

This chain joins TRBV6-6 and TRBJ1-1; D is unresolved. V lost 5 bases and J lost 3, with 10 bases in between. The germline V gene has CDR1 MNHNY and CDR2 SVGAGI (reference sequence). The CDR3 length is 13 residues. The CDR3 spells CASSPPEDTEAFF. CDR3 sequence (DNA): TGTGCCAGCAGTCCCCCTGAGGACACTGAAGCTTTCTTT.

This clone was counted between two and nine times. The chain links TRBV5-1 to TRBJ1-1; no reliable D call. This CDR3 contains 18 residues. CDR1 is SGHRS, CDR2 YFSETQ, per germline. The V end lost 0 bases, the J end lost 1 base, and 19 bases lay between the germline ends. In nucleotides, the CDR3 is TGCGCCAGCAGCTTGGGCCCAGGCTACGTCGGAACGAACACTGAAGCTTTCTTT. Translating it yields CASSLGPGYVGTNTEAFF.

The V call is TRBV18, the J call TRBJ1-1; D might be TRBD1 (5 bases). The CDR3 sequence is 14 residues long. CDR1 KGHSH and CDR2 LQKENI come from the germline V gene. V lost 0 bases and J 7 bases, leaving 12 bases between the germline ends. The DNA of the CDR3 is TGTGCCAGCTCACCACCCGGCAGGGAATATGAAGCTTTCTTT. Translation gives CASSPPGREYEAFF.

The genes are TRBV7-2 and TRBJ2-3, with TRBD2 as a possible D gene (6 bases). This CDR3 comprises 15 residues. Germline loops: CDR1 SGHTA, CDR2 FQGNSA. Trimming stripped 5 bases from V and 2 bases from J, with 14 bases between. The CDR3 DNA is TGTGCCAGCAGCCGGGGAGGCGGGGCCACAGATACGCAGTATTTT. It is translated as CASSRGGGATDTQYF.

The chain couples TRBV10-3 to TRBJ2-5, with 10 nucleotides matching TRBD2. Germline values: CDR1 ENHRY, CDR2 SYGVKD. V dropped 7 bases and J dropped 5; count of bases not matched to a gene: 10. CDR3 length: 15 residues. In DNA form, the CDR3 reads TGTGCCATCAATGGCAAGCGGGGGGGCCTGGAGACCCAGTACTTC. This codes for CAINGKRGGLETQYF.

This clone showed up just a few times. The chain employs TRBV6-1 and TRBJ1-4; tentatively, D is TRBD1 (6 bases). Germline-derived CDR1 and CDR2 are MNHNS and SASEGT. The germline V and J ends were trimmed by 4 bases and 8 bases, with 17 bases remaining between them. There are 15 residues in the CDR3. The CDR3 DNA is TGTGCCAGCAGTGTGGCGAGAGGGGGTGGCGAAAAACTGTTTTTT. It is translated as CASSVARGGGEKLFF.

This clone was seen a single time. The chain combines TRBV27 with TRBJ2-7; 11 positions match TRBD2. CDR3 size: 15 residues. J gave up 3 bases and V 2 bases, and 3 bases lay outside the gene matches. The germline V gene has CDR1 MNHEY and CDR2 SMNVEV (reference sequence). DNA of the CDR3: TGTGCCAGCAGTTTACTACTAGCGGGGGACTACGAGCAGTACTTC. It specifies CASSLLLAGDYEQYF.

The chain employs TRBV6-1 and TRBJ2-2; perhaps TRBD1 as D (6 bases). Germline V gene sequence: CDR1 MNHNS, CDR2 SASEGT. The CDR3 consists of 15 residues. V dropped 4 bases and J dropped 4 bases, with 13 bases sitting between them. CDR3 loop: CASSVGTFVTGELFF. CDR3 DNA sequence: TGTGCCAGCAGTGTCGGGACATTCGTCACCGGGGAGCTGTTTTTT.

The V call is TRBV5-1, the J call TRBJ2-5, with 7 bases lining up with TRBD1. CDR3 length equals 16 residues. The V and J ends lost 3 bases and 9 bases, in that order; junction bases with no gene match: 17. CDR1 and CDR2 (germline): SGHRS, YFSETQ. Written as DNA, the CDR3 is TGCGCCAGCAGCTCCCCGGACAGGTCGGGTCGTGGGCCCCAGTACTTC. Its translation: CASSSPDRSGRGPQYF.